This T cell receptor beta chain stems from a study of T cell responses to AZD1222 COVID-19 vaccine. At the level of the study: Samples with a second dose at about 4 or about 12 weeks were pooled together. Overall study findings and caveats: Close to half of spike-specific TCRs reportedly recognize unmutated variant regions. The study identified only five to seven AZD1222 recipients as seropositive at baseline.

Remarks on this clone: As yet, its antigen is unknown.

CDR3 length: 14 amino acids. Germline CDR1 is MNHEY and CDR2 is SVGEGT. V lost 6 bases to trimming and J lost 2 bases, with 11 bases between them. Only in-frame clones appear in the TCRdb table, and some are missing; sequencing was by immunoSEQ multiplex PCR. The table shows 100,000 to 150,000 clones, with more than 75% occurring only once. This material consisted of peripheral blood, taken on day 0 of AZD1222 vaccination. This TCR was recovered from an adult in good health. The chain links TRBV6-2 or TRBV6-3 to TRBJ1-5; possible D gene TRBD1, 6 bases. As DNA, the CDR3 is TGTGCCAGCAGCCCTTACAGGGGCAATCAGCCCCAGCATTTT. This gives the protein CASSPYRGNQPQHF.